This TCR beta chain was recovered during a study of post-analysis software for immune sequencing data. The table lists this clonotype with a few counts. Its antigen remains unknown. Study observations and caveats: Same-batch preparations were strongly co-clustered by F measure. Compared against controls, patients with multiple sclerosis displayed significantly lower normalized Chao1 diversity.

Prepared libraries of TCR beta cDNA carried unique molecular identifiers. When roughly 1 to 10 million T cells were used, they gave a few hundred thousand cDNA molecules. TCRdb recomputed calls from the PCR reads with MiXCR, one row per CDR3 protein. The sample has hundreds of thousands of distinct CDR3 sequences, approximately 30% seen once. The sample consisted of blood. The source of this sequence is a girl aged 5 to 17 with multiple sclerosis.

The CDR3 reads CASSLVVLWSGANVLTF. As DNA, the CDR3 is TGTGCCAGCAGCTTGGTGGTTTTGTGGTCCGGGGCCAACGTCCTGACTTTC. The rearrangement joins TRBV7-8 to TRBJ2-6; unclear D gene. CDR1 and CDR2 (germline): SGHVS, FQNEAQ. Trimming shortened V by 3 bases and J by 4 bases, and 16 bases separated the two germline ends. This CDR3 spans 17 amino acids.